This TCR beta chain was identified during a study of blood T cell repertoires in COVID-19 (dated by TCRdb to about 2020). General notes on the study: Samples covering the acute and convalescent phases of COVID-19 were provided by collaborators in the United States, Italy and Spain. The prospective study material was composed of cDNA or gDNA derived from T cells, B-cell-depleted T cells, or PBMCs. The dataset comprised deeply sampled blood TCRbeta repertoires from subjects exposed to, actively infected with, or recovered from COVID-19. The repertoires were released in a freely available public database intended as a resource for research on the immune response to SARS-CoV-2. Samples came from the ongoing ImmuneRACE study (first 160 participants) plus 1,254 subjects from 6 global collaborators. Sample metadata almost always included a de-identified subject ID, COVID-19 status, age in years and sex. HLA class I and class II types, where available, came from metadata supplied by the sample provider rather than from assay-based typing. The study at large found these results: The amount of clinical and demographic metadata varied by source and participant and was provided uncurated.

The immunoSEQ Assay, a bias-controlled multiplex PCR, was used to amplify TCRbeta CDR3 regions from genomic DNA. The authors processed their data as follows. Within the assay, amplification of reference gene primers was used to estimate how many nucleated cells each sample contained. To quantify the absolute abundance of each unique TCRbeta CDR3 rearrangement, sequence reads were collapsed and filtered. Productive Simpson clonality was computed per sample as the square root of Simpson's diversity index over productive rearrangements. The clones in this table, taken by TCRdb from immuneACCESS, are in-frame only. Not every clone is retained; where verified, under half of the shortfall comes from an unresolved V gene, and the cause of the rest is unknown. That table supplies the V and J calls and clone size; D and trimming were determined from the DNA. The sample table lists 15,000 or so clones, roughly three quarters of them with a count of one. The top ten clonotypes cover approximately 14% of the sample.

Trimmed from V: 5 bases; trimmed from J: 11 bases; junction bases lacking a gene match: 10. Taken from the germline V gene, the CDR1 and CDR2 loops are SGHTA and FQGNSA. The CDR3 measures 14 amino acids from cysteine to phenylalanine. Only the CDR3 part of the read is kept: 42 bases, read in frame from the first base. Regarding this clone: Its antigen target is currently unknown. The input lacks base qualities; no much larger clone sits a single base away.

The collaborating institutions used their own protocols to collect whole blood in K2EDTA tubes. For TCRbeta analysis, collaborator samples were shipped as frozen whole blood, as isolated PBMCs, or as DNA extracted from either sample type. The clonotype originates from a man between 60 and 70 years old with acute or convalescent COVID-19. Sequencing was carried out using peripheral blood. The chain joins TRBV7-2 to TRBJ2-3, with TRBD1 identical over 10 junction bases. The nucleotide sequence is given as TGTGCCAGCAGCCCGCGACAGGGGGCATCCCAGCAGTATTTT. The translation is CASSPRQGASQQYF.